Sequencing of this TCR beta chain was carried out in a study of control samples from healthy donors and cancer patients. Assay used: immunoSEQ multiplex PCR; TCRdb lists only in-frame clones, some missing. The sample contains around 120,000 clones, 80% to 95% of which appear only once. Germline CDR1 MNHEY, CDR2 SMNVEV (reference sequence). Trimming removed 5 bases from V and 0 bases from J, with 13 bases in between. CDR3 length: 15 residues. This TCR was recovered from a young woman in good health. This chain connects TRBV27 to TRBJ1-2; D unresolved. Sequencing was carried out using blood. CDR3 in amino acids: CASSVNFAANYGYTF. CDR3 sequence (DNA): TGTGCCAGCAGTGTTAATTTTGCAGCTAACTATGGCTACACCTTC.